These 10 T cell receptor beta chains came from one sample sequenced in a study of blood T cell repertoires in COVID-19. Using immunoSEQ multiplex PCR, the repertoire was profiled, and TCRdb retains in-frame clones only, with some absent. The sample includes about 240,000 clones, approximately 86% of them seen just once. The sample taken for sequencing was peripheral blood. Receptor source: a woman aged 55-69 years with active or convalescent COVID-19.

The chain combines TRBV6-5 with TRBJ2-5; 7 bases map to TRBD1. Per the germline V gene, CDR1 is MNHEY and CDR2 is SVGAGI. With V trimmed by 5 bases and J by 2 bases, 5 bases remained unmatched. This CDR3 is 14 amino acids long. CDR3: CASSRDSTQETQYF. The CDR3 region has the DNA TGTGCCAGCAGTCGGGACAGCACTCAAGAGACCCAGTACTTC.

J is TRBJ2-3 and V is TRBV7-8, with D unclear. Germline CDR1 is SGHVS and CDR2 is FQNEAQ. The V end lost 1 base, the J end lost 5 bases, and 7 bases lay between the germline ends. This CDR3 contains 13 residues. CDR3 protein: CASSLGLEDTQYF. The CDR3 nucleotides are TGTGCCAGCAGCTTAGGTTTAGAAGATACGCAGTATTTT.

The V and J genes are TRBV18 and TRBJ1-1; no clear D gene. The CDR3 is 15 residues long. The germline V gene has CDR1 KGHSH and CDR2 LQKENI. V was trimmed by 3 bases and J by 1 base, leaving 12 bases between them. The chain's CDR3 is CASSPPLSRNTEAFF. The DNA for the CDR3 is TGTGCCAGCTCACCGCCACTGAGTAGGAACACTGAAGCTTTCTTT.

The chain employs TRBV5-1 and TRBJ2-6, with D maybe TRBD2 (5 bases). Germline CDR1 and CDR2: SGHRS and YFSETQ. This CDR3 region has 16 residues. The V gene lost 4 bases and the J gene lost 3 bases, with 14 bases spanning the gap. This chain's CDR3 is CASSTAVGDGANVLTF. The CDR3 coding sequence is TGCGCCAGCAGCACCGCGGTCGGGGATGGGGCCAACGTCCTGACTTTC.

The chain recombines TRBV19 with TRBJ2-1; tentative D call: TRBD1 (5 bases). Germline lookup yields CDR1 LNHDA and CDR2 SQIVND (reference sequence). This CDR3 has 11 amino acids. V was pared by 2 bases and J by 12 bases, with 8 bases between. CDR3 amino acids: CASSITGVQFF. The CDR3 DNA is TGTGCCAGTAGTATAACAGGAGTGCAGTTCTTC.

The genes are TRBV12-2 and TRBJ1-4; the table's TRBD1 call for D was not verified on the DNA. TRBV12-2 constitutes a pseudogene. This CDR3 comprises 18 residues. The CDR3 spells CASRSPTNLQGFSEKLFF. Written as DNA, the CDR3 is TGTGCAAGTCGCTCCCCCACTAACTTACAGGGATTTAGTGAAAAACTGTTTTTT.

The V call is TRBV27, the J call TRBJ2-3; 11 positions agree with TRBD2. Germline CDR1 and CDR2: MNHEY and SMNVEV (reference sequence). The CDR3 runs 15 residues. V trimming: 5 bases; J trimming: 5 bases; junction bases outside the gene matches: 6. The CDR3 loop reads CASSTRLAGKDTQYF. In nucleotides, the CDR3 is TGTGCCAGCAGTACCAGACTAGCGGGAAAAGATACGCAGTATTTT.

This clone was detected only once. This chain uses TRBV5-1 with TRBJ2-5; maybe TRBD1 (5 bases). The CDR3 has 15 residues. Germline CDR1 SGHRS, CDR2 YFSETQ. V lost 4 bases and J lost 2, with 15 bases in between. In DNA, the CDR3 is TGCGCCAGCAGCCCCACCCCCAGGGTTCAAGAGACCCAGTACTTC. This sequence encodes CASSPTPRVQETQYF. The variable domain in full, with the rest retrieved from reference TRBV5-1 and TRBJ2-5, is KAGVTQTPRYLIKTRGQQVTLSCSPISGHRSVSWYQQTPGQGLQFLFEYFSETQRNKGNFPGRFSGRQFSNSRSEMNVSTLELGDSALYLCASSPTPRVQETQYFGPGTRLLVL.

The chain has TRBV19 and TRBJ2-2; the match to TRBD1 covers 8 bases. The junction had 11 bases not matched to a gene; V was cut back by 4 bases and J by 7 bases. The CDR3 extends over 16 amino acids. CDR1 is LNHDA, CDR2 SQIVND, per germline (reference sequence). For the CDR3, the DNA is TGTGCCAGTAGTACCGCCGGACAGGGCGAGGTCGGGGAGCTGTTTTTT. Amino acid sequence: CASSTAGQGEVGELFF.

The rearrangement uses TRBV24-1 and TRBJ2-1, with 7 bases identical to TRBD1. Germline values: CDR1 KGHDR, CDR2 SFDVKD. CDR3 size: 16 residues. V gave up 3 bases and J gave up 4 bases; unmatched junction bases: 8. As DNA, the CDR3 is TGTGCCACCAGTGATCCAGGGGGTACCCCATACAATGAGCAGTTCTTC. As protein: CATSDPGGTPYNEQFF.